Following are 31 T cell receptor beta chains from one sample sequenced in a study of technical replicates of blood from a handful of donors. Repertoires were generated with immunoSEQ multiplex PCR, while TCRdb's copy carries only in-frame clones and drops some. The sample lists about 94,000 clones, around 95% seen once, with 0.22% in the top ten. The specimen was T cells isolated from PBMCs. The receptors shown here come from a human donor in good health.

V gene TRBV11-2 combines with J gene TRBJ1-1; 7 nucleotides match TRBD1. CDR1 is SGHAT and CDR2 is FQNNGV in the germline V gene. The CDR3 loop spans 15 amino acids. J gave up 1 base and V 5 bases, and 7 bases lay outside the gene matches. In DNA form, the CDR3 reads TGTGCCAGCAGCCCGGACAGGCAAGGGAACACTGAAGCTTTCTTT. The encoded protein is CASSPDRQGNTEAFF.

The DNA of the CDR3 is TGTGCCAGCAGTTTACAGACAGGGGGAGGCTATGGCTACACCTTC. It specifies CASSLQTGGGYGYTF. This chain links TRBV28 with TRBJ1-2; 9 positions agree with TRBD1. CDR3 length: 15 amino acids. CDR1 is MDHEN, CDR2 SYDVKM, per germline. Trimming at V came to 2 bases and at J to 4 bases, leaving 5 bases not matched to a gene.

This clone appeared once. The CDR3 loop is CASSEVSGLTYEQYF. The CDR3 DNA follows: TGTGCCAGCAGTGAAGTATCGGGACTTACCTACGAGCAGTACTTC. The chain has TRBV2 and TRBJ2-7; possibly TRBD2 for D (6 bases). The germline V gene encodes CDR1 SNHLY and CDR2 FYNNEI. With 1 base removed from V and 2 bases from J, the gap between germline ends came to 12 bases. The CDR3 is 15 residues long.

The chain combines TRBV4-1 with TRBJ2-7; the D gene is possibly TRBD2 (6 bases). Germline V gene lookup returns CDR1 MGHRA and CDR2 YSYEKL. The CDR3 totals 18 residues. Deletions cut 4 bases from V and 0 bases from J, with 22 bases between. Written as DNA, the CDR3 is TGCGCCAGCAGCCTTATGAAGGGAGCCAAGGGACTCTCCTACGAGCAGTACTTC. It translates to CASSLMKGAKGLSYEQYF.

The CDR3 nucleotides are TGTGCCACCAGCCTTTACAGGGAAATCAATGAGCAGTTCTTC. Its translation is CATSLYREINEQFF. The rearrangement links TRBV15 to TRBJ2-1; maybe TRBD1 (6 bases). The V and J ends lost 5 bases and 6 bases respectively, with 14 bases between them. This CDR3 has 14 residues. The germline gives CDR1 LNHNV, CDR2 YYDKDF (reference sequence).

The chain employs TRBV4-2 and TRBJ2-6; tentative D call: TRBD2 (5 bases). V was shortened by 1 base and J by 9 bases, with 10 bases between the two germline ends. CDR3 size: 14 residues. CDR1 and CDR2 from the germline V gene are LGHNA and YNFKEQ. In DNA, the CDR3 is TGTGCCAGCAGCCAAGCGTCCGGGATCAACGTCCTGACTTTC. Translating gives CASSQASGINVLTF.

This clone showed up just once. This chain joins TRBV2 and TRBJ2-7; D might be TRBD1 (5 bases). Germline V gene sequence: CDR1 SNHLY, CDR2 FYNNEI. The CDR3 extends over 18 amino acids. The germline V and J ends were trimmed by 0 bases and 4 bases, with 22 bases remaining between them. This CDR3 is CASSEAPTTVGRYYEQYF. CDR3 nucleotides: TGTGCCAGCAGTGAAGCGCCCACGACAGTGGGAAGGTATTACGAGCAGTACTTC.

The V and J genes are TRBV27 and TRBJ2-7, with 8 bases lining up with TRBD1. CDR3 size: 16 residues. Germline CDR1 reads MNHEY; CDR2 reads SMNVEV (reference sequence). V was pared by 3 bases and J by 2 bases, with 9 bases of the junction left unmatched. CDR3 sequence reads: CASSFLGQAQTYEQYF. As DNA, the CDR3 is TGTGCCAGCAGTTTCCTGGGACAGGCCCAAACCTACGAGCAGTACTTC.

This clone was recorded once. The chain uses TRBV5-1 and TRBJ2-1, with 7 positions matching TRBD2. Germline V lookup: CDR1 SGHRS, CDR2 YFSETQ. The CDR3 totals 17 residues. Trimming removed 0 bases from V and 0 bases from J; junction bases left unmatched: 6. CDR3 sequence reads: CASSLAASGSSYNEQFF. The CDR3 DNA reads TGCGCCAGCAGCTTGGCGGCTAGCGGCAGCTCCTACAATGAGCAGTTCTTC.

The CDR3 nucleotides are TGTGCCACAACAGGGGAAGTCACAGATACGCAGTATTTT. Translated, it gives CATTGEVTDTQYF. The rearrangement links TRBV2 to TRBJ2-3, with 7 bases that match TRBD1. Trimming cost V 10 bases and J 2 bases; bases outside gene matches: 6. Germline CDR1 SNHLY, CDR2 FYNNEI. The CDR3 is made up of 13 amino acids.

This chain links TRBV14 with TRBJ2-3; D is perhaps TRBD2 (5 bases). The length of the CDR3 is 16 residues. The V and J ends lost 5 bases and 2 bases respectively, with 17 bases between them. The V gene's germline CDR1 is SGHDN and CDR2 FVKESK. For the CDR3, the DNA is TGTGCCAGCAGCAATAAATGGCTAGCCGTCACAGATACGCAGTATTTT. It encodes CASSNKWLAVTDTQYF.

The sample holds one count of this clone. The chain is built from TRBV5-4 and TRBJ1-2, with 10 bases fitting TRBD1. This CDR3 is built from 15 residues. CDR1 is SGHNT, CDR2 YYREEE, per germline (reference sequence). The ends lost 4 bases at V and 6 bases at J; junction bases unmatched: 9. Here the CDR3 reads CASSHTLGTGDGYTF. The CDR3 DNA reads TGTGCCAGCAGCCACACCCTAGGGACAGGGGATGGCTACACCTTC.

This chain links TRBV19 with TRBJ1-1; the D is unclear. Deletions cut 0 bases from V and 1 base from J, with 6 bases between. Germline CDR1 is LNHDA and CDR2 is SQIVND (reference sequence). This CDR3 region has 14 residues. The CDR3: CASSIDRRNTEAFF. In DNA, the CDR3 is TGTGCCAGTAGTATAGATAGGAGGAACACTGAAGCTTTCTTT.

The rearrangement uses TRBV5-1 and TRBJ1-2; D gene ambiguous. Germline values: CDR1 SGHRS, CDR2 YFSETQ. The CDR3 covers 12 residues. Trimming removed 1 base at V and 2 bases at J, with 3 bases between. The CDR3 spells CASSLSNYGYTF. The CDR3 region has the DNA TGCGCCAGCAGCTTGTCGAACTATGGCTACACCTTC.

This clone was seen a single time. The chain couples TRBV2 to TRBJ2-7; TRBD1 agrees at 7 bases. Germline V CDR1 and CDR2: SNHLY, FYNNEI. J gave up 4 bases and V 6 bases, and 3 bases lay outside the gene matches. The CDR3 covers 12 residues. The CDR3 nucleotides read TGTGCCAGCAGGGGGGACAGTTACGAGCAGTACTTC. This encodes CASRGDSYEQYF. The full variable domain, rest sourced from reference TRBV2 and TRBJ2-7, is EPEVTQTPSHQVTQMGQEVILRCVPISNHLYFYWYRQILGQKVEFLVSFYNNEISEKSEIFDDQFSVERPDGSNFTLKIRSTKLEDSAMYFCASRGDSYEQYFGPGTRLTVT.

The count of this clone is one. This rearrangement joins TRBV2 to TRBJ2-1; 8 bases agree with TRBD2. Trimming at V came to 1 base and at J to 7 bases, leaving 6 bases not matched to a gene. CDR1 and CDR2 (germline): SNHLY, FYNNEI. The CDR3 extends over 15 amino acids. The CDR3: CASSEGRIAGNEQFF. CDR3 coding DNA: TGTGCCAGCAGTGAAGGAAGAATAGCGGGGAATGAGCAGTTCTTC.

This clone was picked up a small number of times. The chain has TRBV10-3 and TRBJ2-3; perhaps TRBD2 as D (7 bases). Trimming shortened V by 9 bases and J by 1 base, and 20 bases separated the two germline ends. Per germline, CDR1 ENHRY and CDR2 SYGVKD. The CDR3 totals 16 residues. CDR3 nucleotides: TGTGCCATTTCCACGGGGGCGGGAGAGGGCACAGATACGCAGTATTTT. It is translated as CAISTGAGEGTDTQYF.

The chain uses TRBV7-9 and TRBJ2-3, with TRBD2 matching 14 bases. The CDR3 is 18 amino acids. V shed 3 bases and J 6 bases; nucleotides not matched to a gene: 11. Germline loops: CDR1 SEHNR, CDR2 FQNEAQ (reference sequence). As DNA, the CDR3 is TGTGCCAGCAGCTTTTTCCGGACTAGCGGGAGGATGCAGGATACGCAGTATTTT. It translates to CASSFFRTSGRMQDTQYF. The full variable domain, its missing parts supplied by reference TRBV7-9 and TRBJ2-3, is DTGVSQNPRHKITKRGQNVTFRCDPISEHNRLYWYRQTLGQGPEFLTYFQNEAQLEKSRLLSDRFSAERPKGSFSTLEIQRTEQGDSAMYLCASSFFRTSGRMQDTQYFGPGTRLTVL.

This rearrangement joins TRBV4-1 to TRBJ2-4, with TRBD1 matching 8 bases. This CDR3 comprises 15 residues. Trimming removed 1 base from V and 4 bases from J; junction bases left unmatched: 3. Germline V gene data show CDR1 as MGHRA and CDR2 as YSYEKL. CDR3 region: CASSQAGTGKNIQYF. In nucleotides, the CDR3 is TGCGCCAGCAGCCAAGCCGGGACAGGTAAAAACATTCAGTACTTC.

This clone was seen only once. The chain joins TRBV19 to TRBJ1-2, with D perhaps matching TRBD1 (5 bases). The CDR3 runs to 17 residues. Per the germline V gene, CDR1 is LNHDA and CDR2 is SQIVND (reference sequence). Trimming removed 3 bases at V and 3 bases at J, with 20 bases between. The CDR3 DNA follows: TGTGCCAGTAGTATCTCTCTTTCACCACAGGAGTACTATGGCTACACCTTC. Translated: CASSISLSPQEYYGYTF.

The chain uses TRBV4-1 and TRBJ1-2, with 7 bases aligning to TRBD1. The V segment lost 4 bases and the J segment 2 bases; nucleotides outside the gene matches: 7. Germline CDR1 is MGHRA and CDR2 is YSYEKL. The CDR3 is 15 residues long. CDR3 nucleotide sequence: TGCGCCAGCAGCCCGCGACAGGGTGTGAACTATGGCTACACCTTC. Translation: CASSPRQGVNYGYTF.

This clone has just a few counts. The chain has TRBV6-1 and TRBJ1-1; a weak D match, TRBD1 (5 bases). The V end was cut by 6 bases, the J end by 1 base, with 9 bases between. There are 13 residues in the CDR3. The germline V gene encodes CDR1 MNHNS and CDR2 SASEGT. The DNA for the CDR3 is TGTGCCAGCAGAGCGACAGCGAACACTGAAGCTTTCTTT. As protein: CASRATANTEAFF.

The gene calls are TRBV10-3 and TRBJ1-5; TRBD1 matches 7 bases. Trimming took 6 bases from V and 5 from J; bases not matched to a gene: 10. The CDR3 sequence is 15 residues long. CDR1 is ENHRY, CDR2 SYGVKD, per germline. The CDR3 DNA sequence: TGTGCCATCAGGTCGACAGGGCTGGGGGATCAGCCCCAGCATTTT. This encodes CAIRSTGLGDQPQHF.

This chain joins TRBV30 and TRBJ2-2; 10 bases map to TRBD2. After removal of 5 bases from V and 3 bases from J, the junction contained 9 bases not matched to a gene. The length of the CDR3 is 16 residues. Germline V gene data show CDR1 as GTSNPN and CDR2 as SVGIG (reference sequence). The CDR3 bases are TGTGCCTGGGGGCAGCCTAGCGGGGGATACACCGGGGAGCTGTTTTTT. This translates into CAWGQPSGGYTGELFF. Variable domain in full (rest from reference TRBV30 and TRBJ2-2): SQTIHQWPATLVQPVGSPLSLECTVEGTSNPNLYWYRQAAGRGLQLLFYSVGIGQISSEVPQNLSASRPQDRQFILSSKKLLLSDSGFYLCAWGQPSGGYTGELFFGEGSRLTVL.

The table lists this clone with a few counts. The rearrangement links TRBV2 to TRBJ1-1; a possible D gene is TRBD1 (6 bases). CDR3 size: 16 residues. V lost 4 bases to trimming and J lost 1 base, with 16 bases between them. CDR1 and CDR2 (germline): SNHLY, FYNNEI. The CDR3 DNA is TGTGCCAGCAGTGGCTCGCCGGGACATAGGAACACTGAAGCTTTCTTT. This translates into CASSGSPGHRNTEAFF.

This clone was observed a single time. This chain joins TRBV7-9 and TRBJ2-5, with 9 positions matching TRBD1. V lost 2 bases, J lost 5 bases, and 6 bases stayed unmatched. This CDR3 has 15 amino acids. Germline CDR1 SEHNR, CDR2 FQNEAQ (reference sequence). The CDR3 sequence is CASSLIGTGSETQYF. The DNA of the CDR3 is TGTGCCAGCAGCTTAATAGGGACAGGGTCGGAGACCCAGTACTTC.

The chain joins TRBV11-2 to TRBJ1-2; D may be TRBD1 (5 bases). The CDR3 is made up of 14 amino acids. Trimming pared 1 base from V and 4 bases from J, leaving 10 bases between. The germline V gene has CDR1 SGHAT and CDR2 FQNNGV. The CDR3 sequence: CASSLVHRPYGYTF. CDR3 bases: TGTGCCAGCAGCTTAGTACACAGGCCCTATGGCTACACCTTC.

Here the CDR3 reads CASRRTGATEAFF. The CDR3 DNA is TGTGCCAGCAGGCGAACAGGGGCCACTGAAGCTTTCTTT. V gene TRBV6-5 combines with J gene TRBJ1-1, with 7 bases that match TRBD1. Germline V gene sequence: CDR1 MNHEY, CDR2 SVGAGI. Trimming took 6 bases from V and 4 from J; bases not matched to a gene: 5. This CDR3 comprises 13 residues.

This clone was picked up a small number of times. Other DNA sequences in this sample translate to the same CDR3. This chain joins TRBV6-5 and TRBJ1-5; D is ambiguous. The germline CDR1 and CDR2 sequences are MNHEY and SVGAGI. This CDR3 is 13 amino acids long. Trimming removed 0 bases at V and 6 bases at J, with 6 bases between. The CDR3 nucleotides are TGTGCCAGCAGTTACTCGCGGGGTCAGCCCCAGCATTTT. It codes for CASSYSRGQPQHF.

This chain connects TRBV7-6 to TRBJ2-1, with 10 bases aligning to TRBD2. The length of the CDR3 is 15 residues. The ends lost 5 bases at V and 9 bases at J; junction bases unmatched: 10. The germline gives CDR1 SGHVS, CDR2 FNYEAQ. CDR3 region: CASSPLAGDLLEQFF. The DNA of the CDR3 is TGTGCCAGCAGCCCCCTAGCGGGAGATCTCCTTGAGCAGTTCTTC.

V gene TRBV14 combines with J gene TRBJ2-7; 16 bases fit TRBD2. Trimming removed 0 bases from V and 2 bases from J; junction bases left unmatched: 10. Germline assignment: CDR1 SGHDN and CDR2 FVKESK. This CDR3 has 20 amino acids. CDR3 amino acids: CASSQDSTGTSGRAAYEQYF. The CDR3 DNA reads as TGTGCCAGCAGCCAAGATTCCACCGGGACTAGCGGGAGGGCGGCCTACGAGCAGTACTTC. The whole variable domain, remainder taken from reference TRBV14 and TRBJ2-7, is EAGVTQFPSHSVIEKGQTVTLRCDPISGHDNLYWYRRVMGKEIKFLLHFVKESKQDESGMPNNRFLAERTGGTYSTLKVQPAELEDSGVYFCASSQDSTGTSGRAAYEQYFGPGTRLTVT.